The sequence of this TCR beta chain was determined in a study of cytomegalovirus exposure and HLA in healthy donors. The primer mix had 60 Vbeta and 13 Jbeta primers. Profiled with immunoSEQ multiplex PCR; TCRdb holds only in-frame clones, not every one. This sample has 150,000 to 200,000 clones; 75% occur once, and the top ten carry roughly 3%. The CDR3 length is 17 residues. The germline V and J ends were trimmed by 1 base and 2 bases, with 17 bases remaining between them. Germline V CDR1 and CDR2: SEHNR, FQNEAQ (reference sequence). As for this clone: The antigen is unknown.

Study-level findings and limits: Using a false discovery rate of 0.05, a later analysis showed that approximately 18,000 TCR beta sequences were associated with HLA alleles. The classifier, whose performance was assessed in both the original and validation cohorts, reportedly diagnosed cytomegalovirus status with high specificity and sensitivity. The listing of 160 or so TCR beta chains classed them as cytomegalovirus-associated. Solely CMV serostatus was available to characterize immune exposure.

Sequences were obtained from PBMCs. The chain recombines TRBV7-9 with TRBJ2-5, with no clear D. This receptor was taken from a woman aged 45 to 65 in good health and CMV-seropositive. CDR3 in DNA: TGTGCCAGCAGCTTAGGAAGTCGTCTGGGCAGTCAAGAGACCCAGTACTTC. This sequence encodes CASSLGSRLGSQETQYF.